Listed below are T cell receptor beta chains from one sample, sequenced in a study of T cell repertoires in cytomegalovirus infection. Antigens of these TCRs are unknown. Via MiXCR, TCRdb re-called the reads, giving one row per CDR3 protein. The table records fewer than 350,000 distinct CDR3 sequences, almost 30% of them present only once. This sample comprised cultured PBMCs, obtained from culture after CMV antigen stimulation. These receptors were collected from a human donor in good health (CMV status not recorded). Some clones in this sample may be carry-over from other donors' samples. The CDR3 runs from the conserved cysteine through the conserved F or W. D genes are given only for firm matches. Clone size is shown for a subset of rows, as once, few, many or a class of expanded clone.

d_gene	v_gene	abundance	j_gene	CDR3nt	CDR3aa
TRBD2	TRBV3-1	few	TRBJ2-5	TGTGCCAGCAGCCAAGGTGTAGCGGGGGTCGGTGAGACCCAGTACTTC	CASSQGVAGVGETQYF
TRBD2	TRBV7-3	.	TRBJ2-2	TGTGCCAGCAGCTCAACTAGCGCCAACACCGGGGAGCTGTTTTTT	CASSSTSANTGELFF
.	TRBV24-1	few	TRBJ2-1	TGTGCCACCAGTGCCACGACTAGTTGGAATGAGCAGTTCTTC	CATSATTSWNEQFF
TRBD1	TRBV27	.	TRBJ2-7	TGTGCCAGCAGTTTAGGCGGACAGGCCCCCTACGAGCAGTACTTC	CASSLGGQAPYEQYF
.	TRBV27	.	TRBJ1-2	TGTGCCAGCAGTTTATCACCCGACGGTGGCTATGGCTACACCTTC	CASSLSPDGGYGYTF
.	TRBV11-2	.	TRBJ1-2	TGTGCCAGCAGCCCTCTGCAGGGAAGGAACTATGGCTACACCTTC	CASSPLQGRNYGYTF
.	TRBV24-1	few	TRBJ1-2	TGTGCCACCAGTGATTCCGGGCGCTATGGCTACACCTTC	CATSDSGRYGYTF
TRBD1	TRBV20-1	.	TRBJ1-5	TGCAGTGCTAGGGGTTGGACAGGGGACGATCAGCCCCAGCATTTT	CSARGWTGDDQPQHF
.	TRBV28	.	TRBJ2-1	TGTGCCAGCACTGATAGGTTTGAGCAGTTCTTC	CASTDRFEQFF
.	TRBV7-4	once	TRBJ2-2	TGTGCCAGCAGCCCTGATAGGGGCAGGTCGTATGTCACCGGGGAGCTGTTTTTT	CASSPDRGRSYVTGELFF
.	TRBV7-8	.	TRBJ1-5	TGTGCCAGCAGCTTAGGGTCGGCAGGAAGCAATCAGCCCCAGCATTTT	CASSLGSAGSNQPQHF
.	TRBV7-2	once	TRBJ1-2	TGTGCCAGCAGCTTCCGGACGGGGGGCTACACCTTC	CASSFRTGGYTF
TRBD1	TRBV9	.	TRBJ1-2	TGTGCCAGCAGCGCGGTGGTGACCGGGACAGATGGCTACACCTTC	CASSAVVTGTDGYTF
TRBD2	TRBV28	.	TRBJ2-1	TGTGCCAGCAAGCGGGAGTTGGCCTACAATGAGCAGTTCTTC	CASKRELAYNEQFF
TRBD1	TRBV6-5	.	TRBJ1-3	TGTGCCAGCAGTTACTCCCTGCCGGGACAGGGAAACACCATATATTTT	CASSYSLPGQGNTIYF
.	TRBV7-9	few	TRBJ1-1	TGTGCCAGCAGCCCGTCGGACAGCATGAACACTGAAGCTTTCTTT	CASSPSDSMNTEAFF
.	TRBV4-2	once	TRBJ2-5	TGTGCCAGCAGCCAAGAGAATGGCGGACAAGAGACCCAGTACTTC	CASSQENGGQETQYF
TRBD2	TRBV4-1	.	TRBJ2-7	TGCGCCAGCAGCCAATTGGTTAGCGGGAGGGCCCGCGAGCAGTACTTC	CASSQLVSGRAREQYF
.	TRBV12-3/TRBV12-4	.	TRBJ2-1	TGTGCCAGCAGTCCCGGGAACAATGAGCAGTTCTTC	CASSPGNNEQFF
.	TRBV27	few	TRBJ2-6	TGTGCCAGCACCCCTTCCCTCTCTGGGGCCAACGTCCTGACTTTC	CASTPSLSGANVLTF
.	TRBV14	.	TRBJ1-1	TGTGCCAGCAGCCGTGGACACCTGAACGTCCCCACTGAAGCTTTCTTT	CASSRGHLNVPTEAFF
.	TRBV3-1	.	TRBJ2-2	TGTGCCAGCAGCAGCCATGGGAACACCGGGGAGCTGTTTTTT	CASSSHGNTGELFF
TRBD2	TRBV11-2	few	TRBJ2-7	TGTGCCAGCAGCTTTGGGGGGGGGGGGTCCTACGAGCAGTACTTC	CASSFGGGGSYEQYF
.	TRBV7-2	many	TRBJ2-7	TGTGCCAGCAGCTCAGCCGGGACTGTATCCTACGAGCAGTACTTC	CASSSAGTVSYEQYF
TRBD2	TRBV20-1	few	TRBJ2-1	TGCAGTCCTCAATTATCTAGCGGGAGAAGGAATGAGCAGTTCTTC	CSPQLSSGRRNEQFF
TRBD1	TRBV12-3/TRBV12-4	.	TRBJ1-2	TGTGCCAGCAGTTGGGACAGGGGGCATCGCGGCTACACCTTC	CASSWDRGHRGYTF
TRBD1	TRBV6-8	.	TRBJ1-2	TGTGCCAGCTCACCAGAAACAGGGGGGTATGGCTACACCTTC	CASSPETGGYGYTF
TRBD1	TRBV12-3/TRBV12-4	few	TRBJ1-2	TGTGCCAGCAGCTCCTCTGGACAGGGGGCGGACGGCTACACCTTC	CASSSSGQGADGYTF
.	TRBV20-1	few	TRBJ1-1	TGCAGGCCGGGCACTGAAGCTTTCTTT	CRPGTEAFF